This TCR beta chain was profiled in a study of CD8+CD57+ T cells in acquired aplastic anemia. Study-wide context: The mean DNA yield obtained from sorted CD4+ and CD8+ cells came to 3.2 ug. Whole-study results and caveats: Found in both controls and patients were some 31 CD8+ CDR3 sequences. Patients showed no significant difference from controls in CD8+ Simpson's diversity.

The CDR3 totals 13 residues. Germline V gene sequence: CDR1 MNHNS, CDR2 SASEGT. V lost 10 bases and J 8 bases, leaving 18 bases between the germline ends. The use of genomic DNA as template underpinned the TCR beta VDJ and CDR3 profiling. TCRdb recomputed calls from the reads with MiXCR, one row per CDR3 protein. The sample lists 150,000 to 200,000 distinct CDR3 sequences; about 64% were seen once. For this clonotype: Its target is not known.

The clonotype was recovered from a human donor with severe aplastic anemia or a healthy control (not recorded which). The sequenced material came from sorted CD4+, CD8+, or CD8+CD57+ T cells (not recorded which) from PBMCs. This chain joins TRBV6-1 and TRBJ2-1; weak D call: TRBD1 (6 bases). The CDR3 is CAIHLWGRYEQFF. CDR3 DNA: TGTGCCATCCACCTCTGGGGGCGCTATGAGCAGTTCTTC.